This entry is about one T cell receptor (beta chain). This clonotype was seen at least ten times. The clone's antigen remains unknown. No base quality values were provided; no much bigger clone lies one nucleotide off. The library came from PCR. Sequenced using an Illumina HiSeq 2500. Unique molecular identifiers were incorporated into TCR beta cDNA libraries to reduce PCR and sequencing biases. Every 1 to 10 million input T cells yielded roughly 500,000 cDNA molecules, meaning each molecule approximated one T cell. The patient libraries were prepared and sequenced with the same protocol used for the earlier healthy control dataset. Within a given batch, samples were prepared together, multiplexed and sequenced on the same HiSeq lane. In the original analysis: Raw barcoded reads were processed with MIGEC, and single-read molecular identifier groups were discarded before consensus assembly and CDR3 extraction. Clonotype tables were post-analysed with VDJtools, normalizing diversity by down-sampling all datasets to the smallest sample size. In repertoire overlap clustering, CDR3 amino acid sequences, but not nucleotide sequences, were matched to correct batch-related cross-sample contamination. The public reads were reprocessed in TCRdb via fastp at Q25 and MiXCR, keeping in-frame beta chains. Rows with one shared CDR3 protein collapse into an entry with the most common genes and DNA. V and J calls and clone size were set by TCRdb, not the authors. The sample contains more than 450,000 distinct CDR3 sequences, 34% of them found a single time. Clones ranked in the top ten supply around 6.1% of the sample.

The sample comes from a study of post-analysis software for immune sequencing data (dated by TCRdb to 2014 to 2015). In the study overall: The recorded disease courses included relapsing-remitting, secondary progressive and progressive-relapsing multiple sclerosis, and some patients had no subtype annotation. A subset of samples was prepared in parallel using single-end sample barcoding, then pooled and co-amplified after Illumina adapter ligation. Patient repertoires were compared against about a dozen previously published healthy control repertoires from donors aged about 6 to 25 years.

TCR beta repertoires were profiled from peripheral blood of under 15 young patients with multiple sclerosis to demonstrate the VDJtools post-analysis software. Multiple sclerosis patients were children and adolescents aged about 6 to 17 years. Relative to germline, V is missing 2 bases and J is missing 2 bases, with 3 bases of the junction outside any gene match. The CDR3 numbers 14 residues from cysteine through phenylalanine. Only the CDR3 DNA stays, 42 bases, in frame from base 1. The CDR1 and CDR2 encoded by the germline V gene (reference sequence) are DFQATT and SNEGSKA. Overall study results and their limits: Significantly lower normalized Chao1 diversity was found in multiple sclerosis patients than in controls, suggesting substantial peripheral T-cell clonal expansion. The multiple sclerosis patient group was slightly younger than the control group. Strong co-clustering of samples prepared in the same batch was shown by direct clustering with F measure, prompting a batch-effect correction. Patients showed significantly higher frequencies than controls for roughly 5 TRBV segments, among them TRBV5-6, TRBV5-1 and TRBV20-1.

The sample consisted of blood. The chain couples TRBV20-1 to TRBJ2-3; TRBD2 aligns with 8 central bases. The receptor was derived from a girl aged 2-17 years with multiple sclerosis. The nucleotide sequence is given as TGCAGTGCTAGACAGCGGGGGATCACAGATACGCAGTATTTT. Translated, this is CSARQRGITDTQYF.